This T cell receptor (beta chain) was recovered during a study of blood T cells in healthy people across ages. This clonotype was counted at least ten times. Together with a sample-barcoded 5' primer, a J-beta primer mix was included in a second PCR lasting about 6 to 11 cycles. All samples yielded 2.5 million or more CDR3-containing paired-end reads. TCRdb reprocessed the 5' RACE reads via MiXCR and lists one record per CDR3 protein. Among around 670,000 distinct CDR3 sequences listed, roughly 31% were seen once. CDR3 length: 15 amino acids. Germline-derived CDR1 and CDR2 are DFQATT and SNEGSKA (reference sequence). V lost 3 bases and J lost 8; bases outside the gene matches: 7.

The chain recombines TRBV20-1 with TRBJ2-1; TRBD2 aligns across 13 bases. The receptor was isolated from a woman of 80 years or more in good health. The material sequenced was blood. The DNA for the CDR3 is TGCAGTGCTAGTTTGGGAGGACTAGCGGGGGATGAGCAGTTCTTC. This gives the protein CSASLGGLAGDEQFF.